A selection of T cell receptor beta chains follows, all from one sample in a study of T cells in Graves' hyperthyroidism and ophthalmopathy. TCRdb re-called the multiplex PCR reads with MiXCR, one entry per CDR3 protein. The sample lists a few hundred thousand distinct CDR3 sequences; 15% to 20% were seen once. The sequenced sample was blood. The receptors were gathered from a woman aged 45-59 years with Graves' hyperthyroidism. Each CDR3 is given with its conserved first and last residue. D genes are given only for firm matches. A clone size is listed for some rows: how often the clone was seen (once, few, many), or a class if it is expanded.

j_gene,d_gene,v_gene,abundance,CDR3aa,CDR3nt
TRBJ1-5,NA,TRBV29-1,NA,CSAGADWDQPQHF,TGCAGCGCCGGCGCCGACTGGGATCAGCCCCAGCATTTT
TRBJ2-5,NA,TRBV7-8,many,CASSLAQYLPAETQYF,TGTGCCAGCAGCTTAGCTCAGTATCTCCCCGCGGAGACCCAGTACTTC
TRBJ1-2,NA,TRBV6-5,many,CASSYSVNYGYTF,TGTGCCAGCAGTTACTCGGTGAACTATGGCTACACCTTC
TRBJ2-1,TRBD1,TRBV3-1,many,CASSPTRDSPNEQFF,TGTGCCAGCAGCCCGACCCGGGACAGCCCCAATGAGCAGTTCTTC
TRBJ1-1,NA,TRBV3-1,many,CASSPRKVTNTEAFF,TGTGCCAGCAGCCCTCGGAAGGTTACGAACACTGAAGCTTTCTTT
TRBJ2-1,NA,TRBV12-3/TRBV12-4,NA,CASSSPVEAVEQFF,TGTGCCAGCAGTTCCCCTGTGGAGGCAGTTGAGCAGTTCTTC
TRBJ2-5,TRBD2,TRBV5-1,NA,CASSFGLARETQYF,TGCGCCAGCAGCTTCGGACTAGCCCGGGAGACCCAGTACTTC
TRBJ2-5,TRBD2,TRBV30,few,CAWSVRTSGPPLGSPQYF,TGTGCCTGGAGTGTCCGGACTAGCGGGCCGCCCCTGGGCAGCCCCCAGTACTTC
TRBJ1-2,NA,TRBV20-1,NA,CSAPPGEGSNYGYTF,TGCAGTGCCCCCCCGGGGGAGGGATCTAACTATGGCTACACCTTC
TRBJ1-4,NA,TRBV11-2,NA,CASSLGRSEKLFF,TGTGCCAGCAGCTTAGGACGGAGTGAAAAACTGTTTTTT
TRBJ1-5,NA,TRBV7-2,many,CASSSTGGQPQHF,TGTGCCAGCAGCTCGACAGGAGGGCAGCCCCAGCATTTT
TRBJ1-1,NA,TRBV29-1,NA,CSVEGGENTEAFF,TGCAGCGTTGAGGGGGGAGAAAACACTGAAGCTTTCTTT
TRBJ2-3,NA,TRBV20-1,many,CSAQAWTSTDTQYF,TGCAGTGCTCAAGCTTGGACTAGCACAGATACGCAGTATTTT
TRBJ2-3,TRBD1,TRBV5-1,many,CASSLASGTGLTDTQYF,TGCGCCAGCAGCTTGGCCAGCGGGACAGGGTTGACAGATACGCAGTATTTT
TRBJ2-7,NA,TRBV15,few,CATSSEGGYEQYF,TGTGCCACCAGCAGCGAAGGCGGGTACGAGCAGTACTTC
TRBJ2-7,NA,TRBV10-3,NA,CAISESMGGTGPYEQYF,TGTGCCATCAGTGAGTCGATGGGGGGCACAGGTCCCTACGAGCAGTACTTC
TRBJ2-2,NA,TRBV7-2,few,CASSLGQTSNTGELFF,TGTGCCAGCAGCTTAGGACAGACGTCGAACACCGGGGAGCTGTTTTTT
TRBJ2-1,TRBD2,TRBV7-8,few,CASSLGGSGSAYNEQFF,TGTGCCAGCAGCTTAGGGGGTAGCGGGAGCGCCTACAATGAGCAGTTCTTC
TRBJ2-2,NA,TRBV19,NA,CASSAPGTLFPGELFF,TGTGCCAGTAGTGCGCCAGGGACACTATTCCCCGGGGAGCTGTTTTTT
TRBJ2-3,NA,TRBV20-1,few,CSARVKRDTDTQYF,TGCAGTGCTAGAGTGAAACGGGACACAGATACGCAGTATTTT